The 25 T cell receptor beta chains given below trace back to one sample, sequenced in a study of CD8+ T cells in alopecia areata. The treatment: oral pan-JAK inhibitor, 5-10 mg twice daily. Isolated RNA was reverse transcribed into cDNA used as the sequencing template. Profiling relied on immunoSEQ multiplex PCR, and the TCRdb table lists in-frame clones only, not all of them. The data hold about 140,000 clones, with roughly nine tenths observed a single time. The specimen comprised CD8+ T cells sorted from blood, sampled at week 4, from a patient treated with tofacitinib. The receptors come from a human donor with alopecia areata.

The chain combines TRBV11-2 with TRBJ2-4; TRBD1 aligns across 9 bases. Germline V lookup: CDR1 SGHAT, CDR2 FQNNGV. With 5 bases clipped from V and 3 bases from J, the junction kept 11 bases outside the gene matches. There are 17 residues in the CDR3. CDR3: CASSTRRTGVVKNIQYF. The CDR3 coding sequence is TGTGCCAGCAGCACACGCCGGACAGGGGTTGTCAAAAACATTCAGTACTTC.

The rearrangement links TRBV7-6 to TRBJ2-6, with D possibly being TRBD1 or TRBD2 (5 bases each). V lost 5 bases and J lost 3, with 14 bases in between. The CDR3 runs 16 residues. Germline lookup yields CDR1 SGHVS and CDR2 FNYEAQ. Written as DNA, the CDR3 is TGTGCCAGCAGCGCAGGTCGGGACGGTGGGGCCAACGTCCTGACTTTC. Encoded protein: CASSAGRDGGANVLTF.

With respect to this clone: A read error may produce the germline difference seen at one junction end. The rearrangement uses TRBV5-1 and TRBJ1-1, with D perhaps TRBD1 (6 bases). The CDR3 length is 15 residues. Germline CDR1 and CDR2: SGHRS and YFSETQ. CDR3 coding DNA: TGCGCCAGCAGCTTGGGGGCAGGGGATAACACTGAAGCTTCCTTT. This gives the protein CASSLGAGDNTEASF.

This chain uses TRBV20-1 with TRBJ1-1, with D unclear. The V gene's germline CDR1 is DFQATT and CDR2 SNEGSKA (reference sequence). The germline V and J ends were trimmed by 4 bases and 3 bases, with 6 bases remaining between them. There are 11 residues in the CDR3. CDR3 sequence reads: CSAMDYTEAFF. CDR3 bases: TGCAGTGCTATGGATTACACTGAAGCTTTCTTT.

The genes are TRBV7-9 and TRBJ2-5; D remains ambiguous. CDR1 and CDR2 from the germline V gene are SEHNR and FQNEAQ (reference sequence). The V end lost 4 bases, the J end lost 1 base, and 10 bases lay between the germline ends. CDR3 length: 14 amino acids. In DNA form, the CDR3 reads TGTGCCAGCAGCTCATGGGTTTCCCAAGAGACCCAGTACTTC. It yields the protein CASSSWVSQETQYF.

This clone was recorded once. The chain joins TRBV19 to TRBJ2-6, with unresolved D. This CDR3 region has 12 residues. Germline V CDR1 and CDR2: LNHDA, SQIVND (reference sequence). V lost 5 bases and J lost 10, with 9 bases in between. CDR3 loop: CASSSVENVLTF. The CDR3 region has the DNA TGTGCCAGTAGTTCTGTAGAGAACGTCCTGACTTTC.

The chain carries TRBV29-1 and TRBJ2-3; 13 bases align to TRBD2. CDR1 SQVTM and CDR2 ANQGSEA come from the germline V gene. CDR3 length: 15 amino acids. The J segment lost 2 bases and the V segment lost 5 bases, leaving 4 bases of the junction unmatched. CDR3 loop: CSVRTSGGPTDTQYF. In DNA form, the CDR3 reads TGCAGCGTTAGGACTAGCGGGGGCCCCACAGATACGCAGTATTTT.

The sample holds a few counts of this clone. V usage is TRBV23-1 and J usage is TRBJ2-1; D perhaps matches TRBD2 (5 bases). TRBV23-1 is treated as an ORF (open reading frame) with a function not yet certain. Trimming took off 10 bases at V and 0 bases at J, with 10 bases between the two ends. The CDR3 spans 13 residues. CDR3 region: CANGVGSYNEQFF. The CDR3 DNA reads as TGCGCCAACGGGGTTGGCTCCTACAATGAGCAGTTCTTC.

J is TRBJ1-5 and V is TRBV12-5; D remains unclear. Germline V gene data show CDR1 as LGHNT and CDR2 as FRNRAP. The V and J ends lost 0 bases and 0 bases respectively, with 9 bases between them. The CDR3 runs to 16 residues. CDR3 DNA sequence: TGTGCTAGTGGTTTGGTGTCCAGCTATAGCAATCAGCCCCAGCATTTT. This translates into CASGLVSSYSNQPQHF. The full variable domain, in which reference TRBV12-5 and TRBJ1-5 provide the parts outside the CDR3, is DARVTQTPRHKVTEMGQEVTMRCQPILGHNTVFWYRQTMMQGLELLAYFRNRAPLDDSGMPKDRFSAEMPDATLATLKIQPSEPRDSAVYFCASGLVSSYSNQPQHFGDGTRLSIL.

The rearrangement joins TRBV29-1 to TRBJ2-1; D possibly corresponds to TRBD2 (6 bases). Germline V gene data show CDR1 as SQVTM and CDR2 as ANQGSEA. There are 15 residues in the CDR3. Trimming cost V 3 bases and J 1 base, with 13 bases left between them. DNA of the CDR3: TGCAGCGTTGAGGGAATGGAGGGGTCCTACAATGAGCAGTTCTTC. Residues: CSVEGMEGSYNEQFF.

The rearrangement links TRBV7-6 to TRBJ1-1; maybe TRBD1 (5 bases). The CDR3 length is 14 residues. V lost 1 base to trimming and J lost 1 base, with 7 bases between them. The germline gives CDR1 SGHVS, CDR2 FNYEAQ. The CDR3 sequence is CASSLGQSNTEAFF. CDR3 bases: TGTGCCAGCAGCTTAGGACAGTCGAACACTGAAGCTTTCTTT.

The chain employs TRBV27 and TRBJ2-6; D call uncertain. Germline V gene sequence: CDR1 MNHEY, CDR2 SMNVEV (reference sequence). Trimming left V 1 base short and J 0 bases short, with 4 bases between. This CDR3 is 15 amino acids long. CDR3 bases: TGTGCCAGCAGTTTATGGGCCTCTGGGGCCAACGTCCTGACTTTC. Translation gives CASSLWASGANVLTF.

The gene calls are TRBV4-1 and TRBJ2-5, with 9 bases aligning to TRBD2. The CDR3 covers 17 residues. Trimming at V came to 1 base and at J to 1 base, leaving 7 bases not matched to a gene. The germline gives CDR1 MGHRA, CDR2 YSYEKL. The CDR3 region is CASSQASGGPLQETQYF. The CDR3 DNA follows: TGCGCCAGCAGCCAAGCCAGCGGGGGGCCACTCCAAGAGACCCAGTACTTC.

The rearrangement uses TRBV9 and TRBJ2-6; D not certain. CDR3 size: 13 residues. The germline V and J ends were trimmed by 3 bases and 13 bases, with 14 bases remaining between them. In germline, CDR1 is SGDLS, CDR2 YYNGEE. The CDR3 sequence: CASSGMGDGVLTF. CDR3 nucleotide sequence: TGTGCCAGCAGCGGAATGGGTGATGGGGTCCTGACTTTC.

J is TRBJ2-7 and V is TRBV29-1, with 8 bases lining up with TRBD1. Germline V gene sequence: CDR1 SQVTM, CDR2 ANQGSEA. V dropped 6 bases and J dropped 5; count of bases not matched to a gene: 6. This CDR3 spans 12 amino acids. The chain's CDR3 is CSVWTGINEQYF. The DNA of the CDR3 is TGCAGCGTATGGACAGGGATAAACGAGCAGTACTTC.

The chain has TRBV29-1 and TRBJ2-7; D may match TRBD1 or TRBD2 (5 bases each). V was cut by 0 bases and J by 4 bases, with 16 bases left in between. CDR3 size: 15 residues. Per the germline V gene, CDR1 is SQVTM and CDR2 is ANQGSEA. The CDR3 nucleotides are TGCAGCGTTGAAGATTATCGGGGCCCAGGGTACGAGCAGTACTTC. This gives the protein CSVEDYRGPGYEQYF.

V gene TRBV13 combines with J gene TRBJ2-7; tentative D call: TRBD1 (5 bases). The ends were cut back, 6 bases at V and 4 bases at J, with 10 bases in the middle. Germline loops: CDR1 PRHDT, CDR2 FYEKMQ (reference sequence). This CDR3 spans 12 amino acids. CDR3 residues: CASSSTDYEQYF. CDR3 nucleotides: TGTGCCAGCAGTTCGACAGATTACGAGCAGTACTTC. Full variable domain (outside the CDR3, taken from reference TRBV13 and TRBJ2-7): AAGVIQSPRHLIKEKRETATLKCYPIPRHDTVYWYQQGPGQDPQFLISFYEKMQSDKGSIPDRFSAQQFSDYHSELNMSSLELGDSALYFCASSSTDYEQYFGPGTRLTVT.

The V call is TRBV5-4, the J call TRBJ2-7; 10 nucleotides align to TRBD1. From germline, CDR1 is SGHNT and CDR2 YYREEE (reference sequence). CDR3 length: 14 amino acids. After removal of 7 bases from V and 5 bases from J, the junction contained 9 bases not matched to a gene. The CDR3 nucleotides are TGTGCCAGCTATACTAGGGACAGGGGCCACGAGCAGTACTTC. This codes for CASYTRDRGHEQYF.

V gene TRBV29-1 combines with J gene TRBJ2-3; TRBD2 aligns across 8 bases. Looked up from germline, CDR1 is SQVTM and CDR2 is ANQGSEA. Unmatched junction bases numbered 5, after V lost 6 bases and J lost 12 bases. The CDR3 is 10 residues long. CDR3 sequence (DNA): TGCAGCGTCAAGGGGACTAGTCAGTATTTT. This translates into CSVKGTSQYF.

This chain uses TRBV7-9 with TRBJ2-7; the match to TRBD1 covers 10 bases. Germline CDR1 reads SEHNR; CDR2 reads FQNEAQ (reference sequence). CDR3 length: 15 residues. V shed 2 bases and J 4 bases; nucleotides not matched to a gene: 5. CDR3 loop: CASSLKGQGSYEQYF. Here the CDR3 DNA reads TGTGCCAGCAGCTTAAAGGGACAGGGGTCTTACGAGCAGTACTTC.

The V call is TRBV27, the J call TRBJ1-2, with D hard to call. The CDR3 is made up of 13 amino acids. Germline V lookup: CDR1 MNHEY, CDR2 SMNVEV (reference sequence). The ends were cut back, 3 bases at V and 4 bases at J, with 9 bases in the middle. CDR3 loop: CASSFARTYGYTF. The CDR3 region has the DNA TGTGCCAGCAGTTTCGCACGGACCTATGGCTACACCTTC.

The chain is built from TRBV19 and TRBJ2-7; D possibly corresponds to TRBD2 (5 bases). Germline loops: CDR1 LNHDA, CDR2 SQIVND (reference sequence). The V gene lost 5 bases and the J gene lost 0 bases, with 14 bases spanning the gap. The CDR3 consists of 15 residues. The CDR3 DNA sequence: TGTGCCAGTAGTCATCAGGAGGACCCCTCCTACGAGCAGTACTTC. Encoded protein: CASSHQEDPSYEQYF.

V gene TRBV29-1 combines with J gene TRBJ2-2; 9 nucleotides match TRBD1. There are 14 residues in the CDR3. Germline CDR1 is SQVTM and CDR2 is ANQGSEA. V was clipped by 1 base and J by 6 bases; unmatched bases: 3. In DNA, the CDR3 is TGCAGCGTTGAAGGGACAGGGGTCCCCGGGGAGCTGTTTTTT. This encodes CSVEGTGVPGELFF.

The V gene is TRBV6-1, the J gene TRBJ2-6, with unresolved D. The CDR3 covers 14 residues. Germline V CDR1 and CDR2: MNHNS, SASEGT. The V end lost 4 bases, the J end lost 2 bases, and 6 bases lay between the germline ends. The chain's CDR3 is CASSVYPGANVLTF. CDR3 sequence (DNA): TGTGCCAGCAGTGTTTATCCTGGGGCCAACGTCCTGACTTTC.

The sample holds a few counts of this clone. CDR3 loop: CASSLVGLYTEAFF. The CDR3, as DNA: TGTGCCAGCAGCTTGGTCGGGCTCTACACTGAAGCTTTCTTT. The rearrangement joins TRBV5-6 to TRBJ1-1; no firm D call. This CDR3 contains 14 residues. V was shortened by 0 bases and J by 3 bases, with 9 bases between the two germline ends. CDR1 is SGHDT and CDR2 is YYEEEE in the germline V gene.